The following is a T cell receptor (beta chain) sequence with its context. What it binds is unknown. V gave up 10 bases and J gave up 8 bases, with 20 bases separating them. The germline V gene has CDR1 SNHLY and CDR2 FYNNEI. The CDR3 extends over 13 amino acids. This specimen belongs to a study of shared clonotypes between healthy human individuals. Whole-study results and caveats: Generation probabilities were higher for clonotypes shared across all four sorted-subset donors than for unshared ones.

The assay was immunoSEQ multiplex PCR, and TCRdb's table has in-frame clones only and misses some. This table has some 2,400,000 clones, nearly 97% appearing once. The study enrolled healthy HIV-negative adults without recent acute infections or vaccinations as donors. CD4+ cells underwent separation, giving CD45RA+ naive and CD45RA-negative memory subsets. Sequenced: naive CD4+ T cells sorted from blood. The subset is: CD45RA+ positively selected. The chain couples TRBV2 to TRBJ1-2, with unresolved D. This sequence originates from a young man in good health. Written as DNA, the CDR3 is TGTGCCATCACAGCAAACCCTACAGAAGGCTACACCTTC. Its translation: CAITANPTEGYTF.